Shown below are 8 T cell receptor beta chains from a single sample sequenced in a study of long-term antiretroviral therapy in people with HIV. At survey level, the immunoSEQ assay was run in its v3.0 version. TCRdb's copy holds only in-frame clones and misses some; the assay was immunoSEQ multiplex PCR. The sample lists roughly 15,000 clones, more than 85% occurring once. This sample comprised unsorted PBMCs, obtained 0.6 years after starting antiretroviral therapy. Receptors were obtained from a woman aged 40 to 50 with HIV.

The chain recombines TRBV27 with TRBJ1-6; TRBD1 aligns across 7 bases. Germline V lookup: CDR1 MNHEY, CDR2 SMNVEV (reference sequence). V lost 5 bases to trimming and J lost 6 bases; unmatched junction nucleotides: 4. The CDR3 contains 14 residues. CDR3 loop: CASSQRQGNSPLHF. DNA for the CDR3: TGTGCCAGCAGTCAAAGACAGGGTAATTCACCCCTCCACTTT.

V is TRBV6-5 and J is TRBJ1-6; no clear D. This CDR3 has 16 residues. V lost 0 bases and J 6 bases, leaving 12 bases between the germline ends. Germline V gene lookup returns CDR1 MNHEY and CDR2 SVGAGI. The chain's CDR3 is CASSYSGGPINSPLHF. CDR3 DNA sequence: TGTGCCAGCAGTTACTCGGGCGGGCCTATTAATTCACCCCTCCACTTT.

This chain connects TRBV19 to TRBJ1-4; D unclear. The V end lost 5 bases, the J end lost 8 bases, and 12 bases lay between the germline ends. From germline, CDR1 is LNHDA and CDR2 SQIVND (reference sequence). There are 13 residues in the CDR3. CDR3 bases: TGTGCCAGTAGTTTTAGTATCGGAGAAAAACTGTTTTTT. This translates into CASSFSIGEKLFF.

V is TRBV5-1 and J is TRBJ1-6; 7 bases are shared with TRBD1. V lost 7 bases and J lost 6; bases outside the gene matches: 7. The CDR3 covers 14 residues. Germline values: CDR1 SGHRS, CDR2 YFSETQ. The CDR3 region is CASSEGASNSPLHF. CDR3 sequence (DNA): TGCGCCAGCTCCGAGGGGGCCTCTAATTCACCCCTCCACTTT.

This chain links TRBV4-3 with TRBJ1-1; 11 bases agree with TRBD1. The trim removed 1 base at V and 7 bases at J, leaving 5 bases unmatched. This CDR3 is built from 15 residues. Germline CDR1 reads LGHNA; CDR2 reads YSLEER. The CDR3 sequence is CASSQVDRGLSEAFF. The DNA for the CDR3 is TGCGCCAGCAGCCAAGTGGACAGGGGGCTAAGTGAAGCTTTCTTT.

The rearrangement links TRBV4-3 to TRBJ2-2; 11 bases align to TRBD1. V lost 3 bases and J lost 4; bases outside the gene matches: 4. The CDR3 sequence is 16 residues long. CDR1 is LGHNA and CDR2 is YSLEER in the germline V gene. The CDR3: CASSHLGTGGTGELFF. The CDR3 nucleotides are TGCGCCAGCAGCCACCTCGGGACAGGGGGCACCGGGGAGCTGTTTTTT.

The genes are TRBV6-1 and TRBJ1-2, with TRBD1 matching 9 bases. This CDR3 spans 13 amino acids. Germline CDR1 is MNHNS and CDR2 is SASEGT. V was clipped by 6 bases and J by 5 bases; unmatched bases: 4. The CDR3, as DNA: TGTGCCAGCAGCACAGGGGGCGTTTATGGCTACACCTTC. Translated: CASSTGGVYGYTF.

The chain combines TRBV5-1 with TRBJ1-2; 8 bases line up with TRBD1. The germline V gene has CDR1 SGHRS and CDR2 YFSETQ. This CDR3 has 14 amino acids. The junction had 6 bases not matched to a gene; V was cut back by 6 bases and J by 2 bases. The CDR3 DNA is TGCGCCAGCACCTCTCGGACAGGGAACTATGGCTACACCTTC. Translating gives CASTSRTGNYGYTF.